The sequence of this T cell receptor beta chain was determined in a study of T cells after yellow fever vaccination. Study context: Fractions of low cell number were prepared using SMART-Seq v4 Ultra Low Input. Regarding the study as a whole: Clones that expanded after primary vaccination mostly reappeared after the booster (96% CD4, around 87% CD8).

TCRdb analysed the 5' RACE reads with MiXCR anew, one entry per CDR3 protein. The table has under 550,000 distinct CDR3 sequences, about a fifth seen once; the top ten hold around 17%. In germline, CDR1 is SQVTM, CDR2 ANQGSEA. The CDR3 contains 15 residues. V shed 6 bases and J 5 bases; nucleotides not matched to a gene: 6. This clonotype was recorded a few times. Its antigen is undetermined. The chain carries TRBV29-1 and TRBJ2-2; TRBD2 matches at 13 bases. The sample here was PBMCs, taken 20 to 25 days after the first yellow fever vaccination. The sequence was obtained from a man aged 18 to 30 who received the YFV17D yellow fever vaccine. Here the CDR3 DNA reads TGCAGCGTAGGGGGACTAGCGGGGCAGACCGGGGAGCTGTTTTTT. The encoded protein is CSVGGLAGQTGELFF.